These 2 T cell receptor beta chains were all obtained from the same sample, sequenced in a study of cytomegalovirus exposure and HLA in healthy donors. A multiplex PCR was run with 60 Vbeta primers and 13 Jbeta primers. Sequenced by immunoSEQ multiplex PCR; TCRdb stores in-frame clones only, minus some. This table holds fewer than 200,000 clones, approximately 86% found once. The material sequenced was PBMCs. The receptors shown here come from a male donor in good health and CMV-seronegative.

The chain couples TRBV15 to TRBJ2-2, with a weak D call TRBD1 (5 bases). The CDR3 has 13 residues. CDR1 is LNHNV, CDR2 YYDKDF, per germline (reference sequence). V was cut by 2 bases and J by 6 bases, with 7 bases left in between. CDR3 in amino acids: CATSRQGAGELFF. In nucleotides, the CDR3 is TGTGCCACCAGCAGACAGGGTGCCGGGGAGCTGTTTTTT.

The chain is built from TRBV18 and TRBJ2-7; 8 bases match TRBD1. This CDR3 has 13 residues. Germline V lookup: CDR1 KGHSH, CDR2 LQKENI. Germline trimming cut 5 bases from V and 6 bases from J; bases unmatched to any gene: 6. CDR3 in DNA: TGTGCCAGCTCAGTTCTACAGGGGGGCGAGCAGTACTTC. Amino acid sequence: CASSVLQGGEQYF.